This TCR beta chain is from a study of identical twins (dated by TCRdb to the mid-2010s). As for the study more broadly: To test whether fetal clonotypes persist, this study deep-sequenced TCR alpha and beta repertoires from monozygotic twins, from unrelated adults of various ages, and from cord blood. To rule out contamination, replicate twin experiments were performed at different times with different library preparation protocols. Broader findings and caveats from the paper: Zero-insertion analyses could be partly confounded by invariant T cells such as MAIT and iNKT, although diverse VJ usage argued against such confounding for most clonotypes. Fewer insertions were carried by abundant cord blood beta clonotypes; a weaker similar trend was observed in young adult naive repertoires, while no such trend was observed in memory repertoires. Excess twin sharing in beta out-of-frame sequences was weaker because fewer shared sequences lowered the signal-to-noise ratio. Out-of-frame TCR alpha sharing in monozygotic twins was systematically underestimated by recombination models, whereas sharing between unrelated individuals was in agreement with the recombination models. Because the same donors could not be followed over many years, conclusions were based on cross-sectional statistical analysis. Out-of-frame TCR alpha sequences shared between twins showed an excess of low generation-probability sequences compared with coincidental sharing between unrelated individuals.

The CDR3, cysteine through phenylalanine, is 14 amino acids long. The entry retains the CDR3 DNA only, 42 bases that are in frame from base 1. CDR1 and CDR2 are drawn from the germline V gene (reference sequence): LGHDT, YNNKEL. The V end gives up 0 bases and the J end 8 bases, leaving 0 bases in the junction not matched to a gene. This clonotype has ten or more counts. Its target antigen remains unknown. Base qualities are missing; no much larger clone stands one base away. The library was prepared using 5' RACE. TCRdb records Illumina HiSeq 2000 as the sequencer. Template switching added a universal primer binding site, and the final cDNA carried a unique molecular identifier that allowed TCR cDNA molecules to be counted accurately. Specific primers in the conserved constant-segment region were used to synthesize first-strand cDNA for TCR alpha and beta chains. To control for contamination, every cDNA library was double barcoded, receiving both a SMART-Mk sample barcode and Illumina barcodes. TruSeq adapter sequences and Illumina sample barcodes were added in two successive PCR steps. The TCR alpha and beta cDNA libraries were sequenced on the Illumina HiSeq platform using custom primers. The original methods were these. MiGEC was used to process raw reads and extract unique molecular identifiers, and MiXCR was used to find CDR3 positions. For each individual, recombination models were inferred using an EM algorithm with the repgenHMM and IGoR tools. Shared clonotype analysis was performed with the tcR package in R, normalizing sharing by the product of cloneset sizes. To study raw recombination free of thymic and clonal selection effects, out-of-frame nonproductive sequences were analyzed. TCRdb applied fastp at Q25 and MiXCR to the public reads, then kept only in-frame beta chains. Each entry merges the rows of one CDR3 protein and shows their most common DNA and genes. TCRdb, not the original authors, processed these V and J calls. Counted in this sample were 310,000 or so distinct CDR3 sequences; 9.5% of them appeared once. The ten top clones hold around 7.1% of the sample.

Every donor in the study was a healthy Caucasian. The twin cohort comprised three pairs of female monozygotic twins, all aged about 18 to 29 years. Positive isolation kits from Invitrogen were used to isolate CD4+ and CD8+ T cell populations. These data are also associated with another study on yellow fever vaccine responses in identical twins. That second report states: According to the authors, in identical twins the way T cells responded to vaccination appeared partly convergent and partly personalized. Focusing on identical twins, the study followed the T cell clones that responded to the vaccine, and did so with precision.

The clonotype comes from a woman aged 18 to 35 in good health. Sample: CD8+ T cells sorted from blood. The rearranged segments are TRBV3-1 and TRBJ1-6; the junction holds 8 bases that match TRBD1. The CDR3 region: CASSQETGDSPLHF. The DNA sequence is given as TGTGCCAGCAGCCAAGAGACAGGGGATTCACCCCTCCACTTT.